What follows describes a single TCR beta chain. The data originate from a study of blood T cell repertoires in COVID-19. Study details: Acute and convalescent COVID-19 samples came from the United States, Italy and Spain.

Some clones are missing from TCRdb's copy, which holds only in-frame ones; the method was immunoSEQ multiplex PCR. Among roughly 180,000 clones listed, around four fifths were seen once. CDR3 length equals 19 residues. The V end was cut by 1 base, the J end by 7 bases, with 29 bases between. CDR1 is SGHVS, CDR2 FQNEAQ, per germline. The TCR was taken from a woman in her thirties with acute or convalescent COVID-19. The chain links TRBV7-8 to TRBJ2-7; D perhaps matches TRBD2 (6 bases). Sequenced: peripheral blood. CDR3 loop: CASSLDGYRSGQKKGEQYF. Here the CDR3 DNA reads TGTGCCAGCAGCTTAGATGGATATAGGAGCGGGCAGAAGAAGGGGGAGCAGTACTTC. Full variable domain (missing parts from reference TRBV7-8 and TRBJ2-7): GAGVSQSPRYKVAKRGQDVALRCDPISGHVSLFWYQQALGQGPEFLTYFQNEAQLDKSGLPSDRFFAERPEGSVSTLKIQRTQQEDSAVYLCASSLDGYRSGQKKGEQYFGPGTRLTVT.